A single sample gave rise to the 5 T cell receptor beta chains below, sequenced in a study of T cell changes during pregnancy in multiple sclerosis. Sequencing was performed with immunoSEQ multiplex PCR; in TCRdb, only in-frame clones are kept and a portion is missing. The table lists 38,000 or so clones, approximately 90% of them singletons. Specimen: peripheral blood, collected before pregnancy. These receptors all come from a female donor with multiple sclerosis, enrolled in a pregnancy study.

This clone was picked up one time. The rearrangement uses TRBV4-1 and TRBJ2-1; 11 nucleotides match TRBD1. Germline V CDR1 and CDR2: MGHRA, YSYEKL. V lost 5 bases to trimming and J lost 4 bases; unmatched junction nucleotides: 7. CDR3 length: 16 amino acids. The CDR3 region has the DNA TGCGCCAGCAGCGTGGGACAGGGGGTTAATTACAATGAGCAGTTCTTC. Its protein is CASSVGQGVNYNEQFF.

The chain uses TRBV5-4 and TRBJ2-1; 8 positions agree with TRBD2. CDR1 is SGHNT, CDR2 YYREEE, per germline (reference sequence). Trimming took 1 base from V and 2 from J; bases not matched to a gene: 2. CDR3 length: 15 residues. CDR3 sequence (DNA): TGTGCCAGCAGCTTGAGCGGGAGTACCTACAATGAGCAGTTCTTC. The encoded protein is CASSLSGSTYNEQFF.

The rearrangement links TRBV14 to TRBJ2-7; possibly TRBD1 for D (6 bases). CDR1 is SGHDN, CDR2 FVKESK, per germline. The germline V and J ends were trimmed by 4 bases and 2 bases, with 18 bases remaining between them. The CDR3 spans 16 residues. The CDR3 loop reads CASSLTQGSRPYEQYF. CDR3 DNA sequence: TGTGCCAGCAGCCTCACCCAGGGGTCCCGCCCCTACGAGCAGTACTTC. The full variable domain, completed using reference TRBV14 and TRBJ2-7, is EAGVTQFPSHSVIEKGQTVTLRCDPISGHDNLYWYRRVMGKEIKFLLHFVKESKQDESGMPNNRFLAERTGGTYSTLKVQPAELEDSGVYFCASSLTQGSRPYEQYFGPGTRLTVT.

J is TRBJ1-4 and V is TRBV21-1. TRBV21-1 counts as a pseudogene. The CDR3 has 17 amino acids. For the CDR3, the DNA is TGTGCCAGCAGCAGTAACGGGAAGGCGGACGATGACGAAAAACTGTTTTTT. The encoded protein is CASSSNGKADDDEKLFF.

J is TRBJ2-1 and V is TRBV18; 11 bases are shared with TRBD2. This CDR3 region has 17 residues. After removal of 3 bases from V and 3 bases from J, the junction contained 7 bases not matched to a gene. The germline V gene has CDR1 KGHSH and CDR2 LQKENI. The CDR3 region has the DNA TGTGCCAGCTCACCCCGGTTAGCGGGAGGGGGCTACAATGAGCAGTTCTTC. Translating it yields CASSPRLAGGGYNEQFF.